These 13 T cell receptor beta chains were all obtained from the same sample, sequenced in a study of monozygotic twins with cystic fibrosis. Using immunoSEQ multiplex PCR, the repertoire was profiled, and TCRdb retains in-frame clones only, with some absent. The repertoire has some 32,000 clones, 95% to 98% of them found once; the top ten carry about 0.17%. The sequencing input was blood. The source of these receptors is a girl aged 2 to 9 with cystic fibrosis.

This clone was seen a single time. This chain connects TRBV19 to TRBJ1-2, with a tentative D call TRBD1 (6 bases). Germline V gene lookup returns CDR1 LNHDA and CDR2 SQIVND (reference sequence). Trimming pared 4 bases from V and 6 bases from J, leaving 15 bases between. The CDR3 length is 14 residues. DNA of the CDR3: TGTGCCAGTAGTACGACAGTTGGGGGCCATGGCTACACCTTC. Translation gives CASSTTVGGHGYTF.

The chain carries TRBV5-1 and TRBJ1-2, with 10 nucleotides matching TRBD1. The CDR3 contains 14 residues. Germline CDR1 reads SGHRS; CDR2 reads YFSETQ. V trimming: 4 bases; J trimming: 8 bases; junction bases outside the gene matches: 8. The DNA for the CDR3 is TGCGCCAGCAGCCTGGGACAGGGGTTACAAGGCTACACCTTC. Encoded protein: CASSLGQGLQGYTF. The complete variable domain, with remaining parts taken from reference TRBV5-1 and TRBJ1-2, reads KAGVTQTPRYLIKTRGQQVTLSCSPISGHRSVSWYQQTPGQGLQFLFEYFSETQRNKGNFPGRFSGRQFSNSRSEMNVSTLELGDSALYLCASSLGQGLQGYTFGSGTRLTVV.

The chain combines TRBV29-1 with TRBJ2-7, with unresolved D. The germline V gene has CDR1 SQVTM and CDR2 ANQGSEA. The CDR3 is made up of 11 amino acids. Between the trimmed V and J ends, which lost 1 base and 3 bases, there was a span of 4 bases. This chain's CDR3 is CSVEGLYEQYF. DNA for the CDR3: TGCAGCGTTGAAGGGCTCTACGAGCAGTACTTC.

The rearrangement uses TRBV19 and TRBJ2-3; D tentatively fits TRBD1 or TRBD2 (6 bases each). V was pared by 5 bases and J by 2 bases, with 17 bases between. This CDR3 spans 16 amino acids. From germline, CDR1 is LNHDA and CDR2 SQIVND (reference sequence). CDR3 in amino acids: CASSSGARLFTDTQYF. As DNA, the CDR3 is TGTGCCAGTAGTTCGGGGGCCCGACTCTTCACAGATACGCAGTATTTT.

The chain joins TRBV5-5 to TRBJ2-7, with D tentatively TRBD2 (6 bases). Trimming removed 4 bases at V and 2 bases at J, with 19 bases between. The CDR3 is made up of 16 amino acids. Germline assignment: CDR1 SGHKS and CDR2 YYEKEE (reference sequence). The DNA of the CDR3 is TGTGCCAGCAGCGCGTCTCGGGCCGGAGGGACCTACGAGCAGTACTTC. Protein product: CASSASRAGGTYEQYF.

This rearrangement joins TRBV30 to TRBJ1-1, with D perhaps TRBD1 (6 bases). Germline CDR1 reads GTSNPN; CDR2 reads SVGIG (reference sequence). V was shortened by 5 bases and J by 1 base, with 14 bases between the two germline ends. The CDR3 loop spans 14 amino acids. The CDR3: CAWAKDRKNTEAFF. The CDR3 DNA is TGTGCCTGGGCCAAGGACAGAAAGAACACTGAAGCTTTCTTT.

The chain combines TRBV5-6 with TRBJ2-5; TRBD2 agrees at 11 bases. V dropped 1 base and J dropped 4; count of bases not matched to a gene: 9. Germline V CDR1 and CDR2: SGHDT, YYEEEE. This CDR3 has 17 amino acids. The chain's CDR3 is CASSLITSGRGRETQYF. CDR3 DNA sequence: TGTGCCAGCAGCTTGATAACTAGCGGGAGAGGGAGAGAGACCCAGTACTTC. Looking up the rest from reference TRBV5-6 and TRBJ2-5 gives the full variable domain: DAGVTQSPTHLIKTRGQQVTLRCSPKSGHDTVSWYQQALGQGPQFIFQYYEEEERQRGNFPDRFSGHQFPNYSSELNVNALLLGDSALYLCASSLITSGRGRETQYFGPGTRLLVL.

The V gene is TRBV7-2, the J gene TRBJ2-6; no firm D call. The CDR3 runs to 17 residues. V lost 0 bases, J lost 2 bases, and 11 bases lay in between. Germline CDR1 is SGHTA and CDR2 is FQGNSA. CDR3 in amino acids: CASSLAGPGTGANVLTF. The CDR3 DNA reads TGTGCCAGCAGCTTAGCGGGCCCCGGTACTGGGGCCAACGTCCTGACTTTC. The whole variable domain, filled in from reference TRBV7-2 and TRBJ2-6, reads GAGVSQSPSNKVTEKGKDVELRCDPISGHTALYWYRQSLGQGLEFLIYFQGNSAPDKSGLPSDRFSAERTGGSVSTLTIQRTQQEDSAVYLCASSLAGPGTGANVLTFGAGSRLTVL.

This sequence joins TRBV28 and TRBJ2-7; the D is unclear. Between the trimmed V and J ends, which lost 4 bases and 0 bases, there was a span of 16 bases. The CDR3 runs to 16 residues. Germline V gene sequence: CDR1 MDHEN, CDR2 SYDVKM. The DNA for the CDR3 is TGTGCCAGCAGTTGGTCGACACTTAGTTACTCCTACGAGCAGTACTTC. Its protein product is CASSWSTLSYSYEQYF.

The chain carries TRBV4-1 and TRBJ1-1; possibly TRBD1 for D (5 bases). The CDR3 sequence is 14 residues long. With 2 bases removed from V and 4 bases from J, the gap between germline ends came to 11 bases. Germline V CDR1 and CDR2: MGHRA, YSYEKL. In DNA, the CDR3 is TGCGCCAGCAGCCAATCAGTTAGGGGCACTGAAGCTTTCTTT. The encoded protein is CASSQSVRGTEAFF.

This rearrangement joins TRBV11-2 to TRBJ1-1; no clear D gene. CDR3 length equals 13 residues. Germline assignment: CDR1 SGHAT and CDR2 FQNNGV. V shed 5 bases and J shed 8 bases, with 15 bases lying between them. The CDR3 DNA follows: TGTGCCAGCAGCCTCCGGCGGCAGATGGAAGCTTTCTTT. It specifies CASSLRRQMEAFF.

The chain carries TRBV4-1 and TRBJ1-3, with TRBD1 matching over 8 bases. With V trimmed by 2 bases and J by 5 bases, 2 bases remained unmatched. The CDR3 runs to 14 residues. Germline V gene data show CDR1 as MGHRA and CDR2 as YSYEKL. DNA of the CDR3: TGCGCCAGCAGCCAAACAGGGGGGAGAAACACCATATATTTT. It encodes CASSQTGGRNTIYF.

V is TRBV20-1 and J is TRBJ1-1; D is unclear. The CDR3 loop spans 11 amino acids. V was cut by 2 bases and J by 5 bases, with 6 bases left in between. From germline, CDR1 is DFQATT and CDR2 SNEGSKA (reference sequence). The chain's CDR3 is CSARQGTEAFF. In DNA form, the CDR3 reads TGCAGTGCTAGACAAGGGACTGAAGCTTTCTTT.